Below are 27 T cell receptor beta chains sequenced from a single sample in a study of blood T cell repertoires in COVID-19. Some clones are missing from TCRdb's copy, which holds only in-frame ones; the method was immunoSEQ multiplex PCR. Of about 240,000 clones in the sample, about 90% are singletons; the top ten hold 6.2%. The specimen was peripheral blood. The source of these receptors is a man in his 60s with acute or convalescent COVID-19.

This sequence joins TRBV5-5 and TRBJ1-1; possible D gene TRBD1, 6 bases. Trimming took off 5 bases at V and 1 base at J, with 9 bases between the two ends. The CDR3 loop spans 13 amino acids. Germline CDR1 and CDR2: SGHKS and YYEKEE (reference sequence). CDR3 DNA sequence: TGTGCCAGCAGTTGGACAGCGAACACTGAAGCTTTCTTT. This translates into CASSWTANTEAFF. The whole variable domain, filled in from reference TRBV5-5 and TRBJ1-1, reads DAGVTQSPTHLIKTRGQQVTLRCSPISGHKSVSWYQQVLGQGPQFIFQYYEKEERGRGNFPDRFSARQFPNYSSELNVNALLLGDSALYLCASSWTANTEAFFGQGTRLTVV.

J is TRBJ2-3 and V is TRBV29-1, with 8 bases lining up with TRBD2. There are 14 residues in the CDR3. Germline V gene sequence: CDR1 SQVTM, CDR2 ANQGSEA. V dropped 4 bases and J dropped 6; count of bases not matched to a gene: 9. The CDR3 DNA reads TGCAGCGTTGTGGGCGGGAGGACGGGGGATACGCAGTATTTT. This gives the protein CSVVGGRTGDTQYF.

The DNA for the CDR3 is TGTGCCAGTAGTGCCCGAGCGGGAGGTGAGCAGTTCTTC. Encoded protein: CASSARAGGEQFF. This chain connects TRBV19 to TRBJ2-1, with TRBD2 identical over 9 bases. The germline gives CDR1 LNHDA, CDR2 SQIVND (reference sequence). The CDR3 sequence is 13 residues long. The V and J ends lost 5 bases and 9 bases, in that order; junction bases with no gene match: 5.

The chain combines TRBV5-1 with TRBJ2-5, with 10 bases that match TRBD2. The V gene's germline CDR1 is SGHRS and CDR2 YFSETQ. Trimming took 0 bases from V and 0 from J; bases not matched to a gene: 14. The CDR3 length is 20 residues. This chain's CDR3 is CASSLVGVSSGRSDQETQYF. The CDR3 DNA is TGCGCCAGCAGCTTGGTTGGGGTGTCTAGCGGGAGATCGGACCAAGAGACCCAGTACTTC.

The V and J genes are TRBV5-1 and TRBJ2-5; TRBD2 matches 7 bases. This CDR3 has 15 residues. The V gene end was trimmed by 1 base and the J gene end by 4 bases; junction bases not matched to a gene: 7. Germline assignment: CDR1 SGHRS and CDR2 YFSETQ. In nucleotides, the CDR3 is TGCGCCAGCAGCTTGCCGGCGGGGGATGGAGAGACCCAGTACTTC. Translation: CASSLPAGDGETQYF.

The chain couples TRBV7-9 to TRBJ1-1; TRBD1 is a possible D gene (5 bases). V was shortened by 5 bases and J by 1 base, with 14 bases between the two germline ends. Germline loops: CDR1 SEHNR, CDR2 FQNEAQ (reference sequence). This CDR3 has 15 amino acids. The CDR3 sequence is CASSPVAGQNTEAFF. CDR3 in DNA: TGTGCCAGCAGCCCCGTCGCAGGGCAGAACACTGAAGCTTTCTTT.

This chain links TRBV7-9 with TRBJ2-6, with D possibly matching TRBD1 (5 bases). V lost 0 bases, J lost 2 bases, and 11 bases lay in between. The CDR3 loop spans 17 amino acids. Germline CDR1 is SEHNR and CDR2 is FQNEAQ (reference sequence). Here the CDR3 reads CASSLAFGRAGANVLTF. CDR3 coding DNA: TGTGCCAGCAGCTTAGCGTTTGGCAGGGCTGGGGCCAACGTCCTGACTTTC.

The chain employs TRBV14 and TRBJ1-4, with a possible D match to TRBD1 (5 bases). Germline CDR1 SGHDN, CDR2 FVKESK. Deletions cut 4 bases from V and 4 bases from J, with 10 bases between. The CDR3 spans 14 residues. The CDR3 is CASSPTGLNEKLFF. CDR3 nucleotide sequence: TGTGCCAGCAGCCCAACGGGACTTAATGAAAAACTGTTTTTT.

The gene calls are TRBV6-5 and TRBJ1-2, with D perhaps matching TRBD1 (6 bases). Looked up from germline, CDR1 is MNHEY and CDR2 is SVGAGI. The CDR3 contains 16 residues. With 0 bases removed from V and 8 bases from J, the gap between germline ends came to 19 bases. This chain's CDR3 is CASSYSLGPPRGGYTF. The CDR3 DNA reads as TGTGCCAGCAGTTACTCGTTGGGGCCGCCAAGGGGGGGCTACACCTTC.

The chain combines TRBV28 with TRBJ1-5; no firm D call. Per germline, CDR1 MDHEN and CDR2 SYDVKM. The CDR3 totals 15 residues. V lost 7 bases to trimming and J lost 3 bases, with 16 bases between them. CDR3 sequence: CASTLGGASNQPQHF. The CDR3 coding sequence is TGTGCCAGCACCCTTGGCGGAGCTTCCAATCAGCCCCAGCATTTT.

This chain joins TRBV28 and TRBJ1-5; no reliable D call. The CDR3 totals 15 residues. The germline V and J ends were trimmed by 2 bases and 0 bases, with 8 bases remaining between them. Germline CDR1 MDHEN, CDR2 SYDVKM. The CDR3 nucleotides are TGTGCCAGCAGTTTAGGGCTTTTTAGCAATCAGCCCCAGCATTTT. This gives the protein CASSLGLFSNQPQHF.

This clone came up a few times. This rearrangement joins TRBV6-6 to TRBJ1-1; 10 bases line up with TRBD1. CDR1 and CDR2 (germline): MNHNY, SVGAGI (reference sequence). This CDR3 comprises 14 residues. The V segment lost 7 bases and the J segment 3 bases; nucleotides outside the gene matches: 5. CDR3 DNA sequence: TGTGCCAGCATTCGGACAGGGGGGGACACTGAAGCTTTCTTT. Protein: CASIRTGGDTEAFF.

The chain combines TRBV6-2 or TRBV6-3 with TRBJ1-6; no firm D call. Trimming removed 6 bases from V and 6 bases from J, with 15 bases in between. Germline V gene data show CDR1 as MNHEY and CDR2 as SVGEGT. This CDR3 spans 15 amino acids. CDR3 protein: CASSPRRSGNSPLHF. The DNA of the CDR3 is TGTGCCAGCAGCCCCCGAAGGAGCGGTAATTCACCCCTCCACTTT.

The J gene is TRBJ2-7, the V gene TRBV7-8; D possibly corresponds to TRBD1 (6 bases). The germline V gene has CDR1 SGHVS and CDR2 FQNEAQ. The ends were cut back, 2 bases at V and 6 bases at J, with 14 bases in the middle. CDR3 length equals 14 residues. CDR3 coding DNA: TGTGCCAGCAGCTTACGAACAGGGTCAGGCGAGCAGTACTTC. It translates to CASSLRTGSGEQYF.

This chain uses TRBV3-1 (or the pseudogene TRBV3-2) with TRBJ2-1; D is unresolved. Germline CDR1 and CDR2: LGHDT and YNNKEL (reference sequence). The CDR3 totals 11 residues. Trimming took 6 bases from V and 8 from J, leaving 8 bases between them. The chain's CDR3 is CASSRSDEQFF. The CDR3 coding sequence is TGTGCCAGCAGTCGGAGTGATGAGCAGTTCTTC.

CDR3 residues: CASSPGFRDTQYF. CDR3 DNA: TGTGCCAGCTCACCGGGCTTTCGAGATACGCAGTATTTT. This chain uses TRBV18 with TRBJ2-3; D unresolved. Between the trimmed V and J ends, which lost 3 bases and 5 bases, there was a span of 9 bases. The CDR3 has 13 residues. Germline values: CDR1 KGHSH, CDR2 LQKENI.

CDR3: CASRLTGLMNTEAFF. For the CDR3, the DNA is TGTGCCAGCAGATTGACAGGGCTAATGAACACTGAAGCTTTCTTT. The chain carries TRBV6-5 and TRBJ1-1, with 7 bases identical to TRBD1. Germline lookup yields CDR1 MNHEY and CDR2 SVGAGI. V lost 6 bases to trimming and J lost 0 bases; unmatched junction nucleotides: 7. There are 15 residues in the CDR3.

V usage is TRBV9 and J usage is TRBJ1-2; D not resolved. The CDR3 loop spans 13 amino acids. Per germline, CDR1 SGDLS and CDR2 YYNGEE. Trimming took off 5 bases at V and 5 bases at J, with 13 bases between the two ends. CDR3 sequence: CASREEGRYGYTF. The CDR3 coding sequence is TGTGCCAGCAGGGAGGAGGGAAGGTATGGCTACACCTTC.

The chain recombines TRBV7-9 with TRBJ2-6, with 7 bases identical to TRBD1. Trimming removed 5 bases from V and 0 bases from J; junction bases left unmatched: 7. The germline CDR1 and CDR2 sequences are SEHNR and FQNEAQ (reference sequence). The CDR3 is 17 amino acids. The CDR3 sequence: CASSNTGARSGANVLTF. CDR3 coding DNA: TGTGCCAGCAGCAACACAGGGGCCCGCTCTGGGGCCAACGTCCTGACTTTC.

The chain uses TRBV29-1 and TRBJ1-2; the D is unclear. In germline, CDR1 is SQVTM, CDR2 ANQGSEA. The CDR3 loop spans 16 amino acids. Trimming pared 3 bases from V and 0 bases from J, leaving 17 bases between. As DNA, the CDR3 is TGCAGCGTTGATGGAGCACCCTCCCTACCTAACTATGGCTACACCTTC. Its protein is CSVDGAPSLPNYGYTF.

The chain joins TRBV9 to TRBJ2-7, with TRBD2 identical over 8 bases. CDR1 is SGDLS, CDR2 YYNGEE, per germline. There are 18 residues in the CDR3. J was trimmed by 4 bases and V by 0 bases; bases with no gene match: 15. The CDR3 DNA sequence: TGTGCCAGCAGCGTAGACACACTACAGAGCGGGAGTGGGTACGAGCAGTACTTC. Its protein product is CASSVDTLQSGSGYEQYF.

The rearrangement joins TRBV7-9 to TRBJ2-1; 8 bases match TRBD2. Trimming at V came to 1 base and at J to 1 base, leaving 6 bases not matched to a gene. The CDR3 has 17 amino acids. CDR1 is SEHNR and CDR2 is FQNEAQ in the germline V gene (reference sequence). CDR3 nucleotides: TGTGCCAGCAGCTTAGGAAGCGGGAGCACATCCTACAATGAGCAGTTCTTC. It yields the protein CASSLGSGSTSYNEQFF.

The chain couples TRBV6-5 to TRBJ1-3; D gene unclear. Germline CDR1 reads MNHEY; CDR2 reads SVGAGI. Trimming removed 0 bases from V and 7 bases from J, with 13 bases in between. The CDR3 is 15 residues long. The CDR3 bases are TGTGCCAGCAGTTACTCGGAAGCAGGTCGGAACACCATATATTTT. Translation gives CASSYSEAGRNTIYF.

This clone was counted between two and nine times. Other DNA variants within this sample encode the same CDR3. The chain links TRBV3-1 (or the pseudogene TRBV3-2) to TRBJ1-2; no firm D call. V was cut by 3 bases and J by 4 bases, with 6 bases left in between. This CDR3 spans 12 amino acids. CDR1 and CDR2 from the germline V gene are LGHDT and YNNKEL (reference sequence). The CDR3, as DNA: TGTGCCAGCAGCCAGGGCCTCTATGGCTACACCTTC. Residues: CASSQGLYGYTF.

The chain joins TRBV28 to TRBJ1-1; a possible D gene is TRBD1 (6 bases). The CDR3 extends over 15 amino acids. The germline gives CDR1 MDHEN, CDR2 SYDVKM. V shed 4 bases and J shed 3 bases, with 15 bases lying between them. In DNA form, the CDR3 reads TGTGCCAGCAGTTCCCCATCCAGGGGAGACACTGAAGCTTTCTTT. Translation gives CASSSPSRGDTEAFF.

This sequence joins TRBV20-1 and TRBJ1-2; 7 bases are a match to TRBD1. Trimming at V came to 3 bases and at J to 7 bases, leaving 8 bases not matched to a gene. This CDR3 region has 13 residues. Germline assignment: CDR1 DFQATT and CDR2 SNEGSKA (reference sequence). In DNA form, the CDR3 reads TGCAGTGCTAGTTCGACAGGGCCTCGTGGCTACACCTTC. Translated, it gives CSASSTGPRGYTF.

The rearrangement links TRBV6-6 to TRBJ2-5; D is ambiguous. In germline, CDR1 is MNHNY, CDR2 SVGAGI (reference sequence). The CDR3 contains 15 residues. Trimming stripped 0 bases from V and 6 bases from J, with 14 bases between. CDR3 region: CASSYSIKVAQTQYF. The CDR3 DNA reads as TGTGCCAGCAGTTACTCCATAAAAGTGGCCCAGACCCAGTACTTC.